This TCR beta chain was obtained from a study of cytomegalovirus exposure and HLA in healthy donors. The study ran its PCR with 60 Vbeta and 13 Jbeta primers. Sequencing was performed with immunoSEQ multiplex PCR; in TCRdb, only in-frame clones are kept and a portion is missing. The sample lists some 150,000 clones; almost 80% were seen once. Germline V CDR1 and CDR2: KGHSH, LQKENI. The CDR3 is 15 amino acids. This receptor was obtained from a woman in her thirties or forties in good health and CMV-seropositive. This sequence joins TRBV18 and TRBJ2-5; D is uncertain. Matching the DNA end better, TRBJ2-7 makes the J call doubtful. Specimen: PBMCs. The CDR3, as DNA: TGTGCCAGCTCACCACCGATTCTTAATTTGCGCGAGCAGTACTTC. This translates into CASSPPILNLREQYF.